Listed here are 28 T cell receptor beta chains from one sample, sequenced in a study of blood T cells in healthy people across ages. A J-beta primer mix and a sample-barcoded 5' primer were used in a second PCR of roughly 6 to 12 cycles. TCRdb reprocessed the 5' RACE reads via MiXCR and lists one record per CDR3 protein. The sample consists of about 780,000 distinct CDR3 sequences, roughly 46% of them appearing once. Sequencing input: blood. Receptor source: an elderly man in good health.

The genes are TRBV6-5 and TRBJ2-1; possible D gene TRBD1, 6 bases. The CDR3 is 16 amino acids. Looked up from germline, CDR1 is MNHEY and CDR2 is SVGAGI. Trimming took off 3 bases at V and 5 bases at J, with 17 bases between the two ends. The CDR3 loop is CASSYRFRTANNEQFF. In nucleotides, the CDR3 is TGTGCCAGCAGTTATCGGTTTAGGACAGCAAACAATGAGCAGTTCTTC.

The chain has TRBV7-2 and TRBJ2-5; TRBD1 aligns across 8 bases. The CDR3 runs 15 residues. Germline loops: CDR1 SGHTA, CDR2 FQGNSA. V lost 5 bases and J lost 3; bases outside the gene matches: 8. CDR3 in DNA: TGTGCCAGCAGCGCTCAGGGGGCACCAGAAGAGACCCAGTACTTC. Encoded protein: CASSAQGAPEETQYF. Full variable domain (remainder filled in from reference TRBV7-2 and TRBJ2-5): GAGVSQSPSNKVTEKGKDVELRCDPISGHTALYWYRQSLGQGLEFLIYFQGNSAPDKSGLPSDRFSAERTGGSVSTLTIQRTQQEDSAVYLCASSAQGAPEETQYFGPGTRLLVL.

This clonotype was seen a handful of times. J is TRBJ2-1 and V is TRBV28, with D uncertain. This CDR3 contains 14 residues. Germline V CDR1 and CDR2: MDHEN, SYDVKM. V was cut by 8 bases and J by 2 bases, with 13 bases left in between. The CDR3 sequence: CASGGKITYNEQFF. In DNA, the CDR3 is TGTGCCAGCGGTGGTAAGATCACCTACAATGAGCAGTTCTTC.

The rearrangement joins TRBV6-1 to TRBJ2-3; D tentatively fits TRBD1 or TRBD2 (5 bases each). The CDR3 is 14 residues long. From germline, CDR1 is MNHNS and CDR2 SASEGT. Trimming shortened V by 8 bases and J by 6 bases, and 18 bases separated the two germline ends. CDR3 DNA sequence: TGTGCCAGCTCCCTAGGGACCGGTAGGGATACGCAGTATTTT. It is translated as CASSLGTGRDTQYF.

Concerning this clonotype: The junction departs from the called germline gene at one end, perhaps through a read error. The chain employs TRBV7-2 and TRBJ1-5; D not resolved. CDR1 and CDR2 (germline): SGHTA, FQGNSA. This CDR3 spans 13 amino acids. This CDR3 reads CASGLERNQPQHF. CDR3 DNA: TGTGCCAGCGGCTTAGAGAGAAATCAGCCCCAGCATTTT.

The V call is TRBV29-1, the J call TRBJ1-2; no reliable D call. Germline loops: CDR1 SQVTM, CDR2 ANQGSEA. CDR3 length: 11 residues. V was cut by 4 bases and J by 2 bases, with 5 bases left in between. This CDR3 is CSVVENYGYTF. The CDR3 DNA sequence: TGCAGCGTTGTGGAAAACTATGGCTACACCTTC.

The gene calls are TRBV9 and TRBJ2-2, with D uncertain. With 0 bases removed from V and 1 base from J, the gap between germline ends came to 10 bases. The length of the CDR3 is 16 residues. Germline V gene sequence: CDR1 SGDLS, CDR2 YYNGEE. CDR3 protein: CASSVVQSGNTGELFF. CDR3 bases: TGTGCCAGCAGCGTAGTCCAATCGGGGAACACCGGGGAGCTGTTTTTT.

Concerning this clonotype: One base away lies a much larger clone, so this may be a sequencing read error. The chain uses TRBV3-1 and TRBJ2-2; perhaps TRBD1 as D (5 bases). CDR1 LGHDT and CDR2 YNNKEL come from the germline V gene (reference sequence). This CDR3 contains 18 residues. The chain's CDR3 is CTSSQEIGVTGNTGELFF. CDR3 in DNA: TGTACCAGCAGCCAAGAAATAGGGGTAACTGGGAACACCGGGGAGCTGTTTTTT.

This clonotype was recorded at least ten times. This sequence joins TRBV10-3 and TRBJ2-5; 9 nucleotides match TRBD1. This CDR3 contains 14 residues. Germline V gene lookup returns CDR1 ENHRY and CDR2 SYGVKD. J lost 4 bases, V lost 10 bases, and 10 bases had no gene match. As DNA, the CDR3 is TGTGCCACCCGACGACAGGGGGTTACAGAGACCCAGTACTTC. Translating it yields CATRRQGVTETQYF.

This chain links TRBV7-3 with TRBJ2-2; TRBD2 matches at 7 bases. The germline gives CDR1 SGHTA, CDR2 FQGTGA. V lost 5 bases to trimming and J lost 0 bases; unmatched junction nucleotides: 6. CDR3 length equals 16 residues. Written as DNA, the CDR3 is TGTGCCAGCAGCCCCCAAGCGGGACCGAACACCGGGGAGCTGTTTTTT. Its translation: CASSPQAGPNTGELFF.

The chain employs TRBV14 and TRBJ1-1; TRBD1 might be the D (6 bases). V gave up 5 bases and J gave up 1 base, with 14 bases separating them. Per germline, CDR1 SGHDN and CDR2 FVKESK. CDR3 size: 15 residues. As DNA, the CDR3 is TGTGCCAGCAGCGCTCGGGACAAAGCGAACACTGAAGCTTTCTTT. Its translation is CASSARDKANTEAFF.

This clonotype has more than one count but fewer than ten. The CDR3, as DNA: TGTGCCTGGAAGAGGGCCCTAGCGGGAGCTAGTGATACGCAGTATTTT. Residues: CAWKRALAGASDTQYF. This rearrangement joins TRBV30 to TRBJ2-3; the match to TRBD2 covers 10 bases. The germline V gene has CDR1 GTSNPN and CDR2 SVGIG (reference sequence). This CDR3 region has 16 residues. With 4 bases clipped from V and 6 bases from J, the junction kept 13 bases outside the gene matches.

The genes are TRBV12-3 or TRBV12-4 and TRBJ1-4, with D tentatively TRBD1 (6 bases). The V end was cut by 5 bases, the J end by 7 bases, with 11 bases between. The CDR3 sequence is 13 residues long. This CDR3 is CASSAGRGEKLFF. CDR3 nucleotides: TGTGCCAGCAGTGCTGGCAGGGGTGAAAAACTGTTTTTT.

This clonotype appeared many times. The chain joins TRBV5-1 to TRBJ2-7; a possible D gene is TRBD1 (6 bases). The CDR3 spans 16 residues. The V end was cut by 5 bases, the J end by 0 bases, with 18 bases between. Germline assignment: CDR1 SGHRS and CDR2 YFSETQ. The chain's CDR3 is CASRPRGTSFSYEQYF. The CDR3 region has the DNA TGCGCCAGCAGACCACGAGGGACATCCTTCTCCTACGAGCAGTACTTC.

Worth noting for this clonotype: As the CDR3 is not closed by the conserved phenylalanine or tryptophan, this likely results from a read error. The rearrangement links TRBV5-1 to TRBJ2-7; unclear D gene. The assigned J gene may be wrong: the sequence end matches TRBJ2-5 better. The CDR3 contains 12 residues. Germline CDR1 is SGHRS and CDR2 is YFSETQ. CDR3 protein: CASSLTQETQYL. For the CDR3, the DNA is TGCGCCAGCAGCTTGACTCAAGAGACCCAGTACTTA.

The chain recombines TRBV20-1 with TRBJ2-1; 7 nucleotides match TRBD2. The CDR3 extends over 14 amino acids. The J segment lost 5 bases and the V segment lost 3 bases, leaving 7 bases of the junction unmatched. The germline gives CDR1 DFQATT, CDR2 SNEGSKA (reference sequence). This CDR3 reads CSASKRTRHNEQFF. Here the CDR3 DNA reads TGCAGTGCTAGCAAAAGGACTAGACACAATGAGCAGTTCTTC.

Turning to this clonotype: Sequence at one end of the junction differs from germline and may be a read error. This chain links TRBV10-3 with TRBJ2-3, with no clear D. This CDR3 is built from 14 residues. The germline gives CDR1 ENHRY, CDR2 SYGVKD. In DNA, the CDR3 is TGCGCCATCAAATCCGACTCTGGTACAGATACGCGGTATTTT. Amino acid sequence: CAIKSDSGTDTRYF.

A note on this clonotype: A much larger clone differs by one base, so this may be a read error. This chain uses TRBV20-1 with TRBJ2-5, with D unresolved. The J call may be in error: the DNA end matches TRBJ2-1 better. Germline V gene data show CDR1 as DFQATT and CDR2 as SNEGSKA (reference sequence). The CDR3 loop spans 13 amino acids. CDR3 region: CSAMIVNQETQFF. CDR3 coding DNA: TGCAGTGCTATGATAGTAAACCAAGAGACCCAGTTCTTC.

The J gene is TRBJ2-3, the V gene TRBV24-1, with D possibly TRBD2 on 7 matching bases. The CDR3 totals 15 residues. The germline gives CDR1 KGHDR, CDR2 SFDVKD. Trimming took off 7 bases at V and 1 base at J, with 14 bases between the two ends. The CDR3 reads CATSHGGQGTDTQYF. CDR3 bases: TGTGCCACCAGCCACGGGGGGCAGGGCACAGATACGCAGTATTTT.

This chain's CDR3 is CASSISGLTYNEQFF. CDR3 bases: TGTGCCAGCAGCATATCGGGGTTGACCTACAATGAGCAGTTCTTC. The genes are TRBV7-3 and TRBJ2-1, with a tentative D call TRBD2 (5 bases). Germline V gives CDR1 SGHTA, CDR2 FQGTGA. CDR3 size: 15 residues. Trimming cost V 5 bases and J 2 bases, with 13 bases left between them.

This clonotype was observed a few times. J is TRBJ2-5 and V is TRBV12-3 or TRBV12-4; 12 nucleotides line up with TRBD2. The CDR3 runs 15 residues. The trim removed 4 bases at V and 7 bases at J, leaving 7 bases unmatched. In nucleotides, the CDR3 is TGTGCCAGCAGTTCTAGCGGGAGGGCGCAGACGACCCAGTACTTC. Protein product: CASSSSGRAQTTQYF.

The V call is TRBV6-5, the J call TRBJ1-3; D possibly corresponds to TRBD1 (5 bases). The CDR3 is 14 residues long. The germline V and J ends were trimmed by 2 bases and 3 bases, with 8 bases remaining between them. Germline CDR1 MNHEY, CDR2 SVGAGI. The CDR3 sequence is CASSYGRVGNTIYF. DNA of the CDR3: TGTGCCAGCAGTTACGGCAGGGTTGGAAACACCATATATTTT.

This clonotype has at least ten counts. This chain links TRBV27 with TRBJ2-6; the D is unclear. CDR1 and CDR2 (germline): MNHEY, SMNVEV (reference sequence). CDR3 size: 16 residues. The V gene lost 1 base and the J gene lost 0 bases, with 7 bases spanning the gap. CDR3 DNA sequence: TGTGCCAGCAGTTTATTGGACCGCTCTGGGGCCAACGTCCTGACTTTC. This encodes CASSLLDRSGANVLTF.

The chain uses TRBV7-2 and TRBJ2-1; D remains unclear. The V end was cut by 4 bases, the J end by 6 bases, with 16 bases between. The CDR3 totals 15 residues. Germline V gene sequence: CDR1 SGHTA, CDR2 FQGNSA. CDR3 coding DNA: TGTGCCAGCAGCTCCAACTACTACGCTTGCAATGAGCAGTTCTTC. Translating it yields CASSSNYYACNEQFF.

DNA for the CDR3: TGTGCCACCAGTGATTGGGGGACAGGGGGACACGAGCAGTACTTC. Translated, it gives CATSDWGTGGHEQYF. The chain is built from TRBV24-1 and TRBJ2-5; 11 nucleotides agree with TRBD1. The DNA end is a closer match to TRBJ2-7, so the J assignment may be wrong. CDR1 KGHDR and CDR2 SFDVKD come from the germline V gene. This CDR3 region has 15 residues.

In its sample, this clonotype was seen many times. At one end the junction does not follow the germline gene, possibly because of a read error. The chain employs TRBV7-2 and TRBJ2-1; 11 positions match TRBD1. The CDR3 runs to 15 residues. Germline V CDR1 and CDR2: SGHTA, FQGNSA. CDR3 region: CASSSGQGAYNEQFF. In DNA, the CDR3 is TGCGCCAGCAGCTCGGGACAGGGGGCCTACAATGAGCAGTTCTTC.

As to this clonotype: The junction shows a germline mismatch at one end, possibly a read error. The chain couples TRBV5-1 to TRBJ2-5; D assignment may be TRBD1 or TRBD2 (6 bases each). Per germline, CDR1 SGHRS and CDR2 YFSETQ. This CDR3 is built from 13 residues. The CDR3 DNA reads as TGCGCCAGCACCAGGGGAGGTCAAGAGACCCGGTACTTC. Translated, it gives CASTRGGQETRYF. Together with reference TRBV5-1 and TRBJ2-5, the CDR3 gives the full variable domain: KAGVTQTPRYLIKTRGQQVTLSCSPISGHRSVSWYQQTPGQGLQFLFEYFSETQRNKGNFPGRFSGRQFSNSRSEMNVSTLELGDSALYLCASTRGGQETRYFGPGTRLLVL.

The V call is TRBV7-2, the J call TRBJ2-5; TRBD1 is a possible D gene (5 bases). The V gene's germline CDR1 is SGHTA and CDR2 FQGNSA. Trimming stripped 4 bases from V and 2 bases from J, with 11 bases between. This CDR3 is built from 14 residues. The DNA of the CDR3 is TGTGCCAGCAGCTATGACAGCTTTCAAGAGACCCAGTACTTC. Amino acid sequence: CASSYDSFQETQYF.